The clone carrying this TCR beta chain was seen only a few times. Antigen: not known. The data were obtained in a study of T cells after yellow fever vaccination. Study context: Preparing low-cell-number fractions relied on SMART-Seq v4 Ultra Low Input. General study points: A minor fraction of clonotypes spanned both CD4 and CD8 compartments. The secondary T-cell response peaked on day 5, not day 15, but was weaker.

V gave up 1 base and J gave up 5 bases, with 11 bases separating them. This CDR3 spans 14 amino acids. Germline CDR1 and CDR2: LGHDT and YNNKEL (reference sequence). Generation of TCR cDNA used 5'RACE template switching (which added a universal primer site and UMIs). TCRdb recomputed calls from the 5' RACE reads with MiXCR, one row per CDR3 protein. The sample includes under 550,000 distinct CDR3 sequences, around a fifth seen only once; the top ten take roughly 16%. This sequence joins TRBV3-1 and TRBJ1-1, with a tentative D call TRBD1 (6 bases). This receptor was identified in a man between 18 and 29 years old who received the YFV17D yellow fever vaccine. Sample: PBMCs, taken less than 25 days after the first yellow fever vaccination. The CDR3 coding sequence is TGTGCCAGCAGCCAAGCAGCAAGGGGGACTGAAGCTTTCTTT. It yields the protein CASSQAARGTEAFF.